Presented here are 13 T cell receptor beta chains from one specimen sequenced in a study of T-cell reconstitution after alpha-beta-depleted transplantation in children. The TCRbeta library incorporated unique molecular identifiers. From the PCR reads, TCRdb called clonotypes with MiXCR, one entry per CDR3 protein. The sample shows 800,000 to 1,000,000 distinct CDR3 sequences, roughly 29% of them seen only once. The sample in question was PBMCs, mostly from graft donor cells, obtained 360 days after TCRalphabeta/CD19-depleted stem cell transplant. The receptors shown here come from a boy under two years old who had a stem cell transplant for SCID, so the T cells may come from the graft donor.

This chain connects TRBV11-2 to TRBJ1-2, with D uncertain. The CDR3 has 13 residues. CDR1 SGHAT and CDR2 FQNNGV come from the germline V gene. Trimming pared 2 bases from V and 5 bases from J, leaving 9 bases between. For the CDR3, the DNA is TGTGCCAGCAGCTTATTCCCAGGATATGGCTACACCTTC. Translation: CASSLFPGYGYTF.

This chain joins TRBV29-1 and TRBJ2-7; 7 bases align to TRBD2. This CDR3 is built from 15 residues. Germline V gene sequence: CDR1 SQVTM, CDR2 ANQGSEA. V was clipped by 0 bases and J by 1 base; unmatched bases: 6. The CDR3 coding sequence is TGCAGCGTTGAAGATCGGGGGGAAGGGTCCTACGAGCAGTACTTC. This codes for CSVEDRGEGSYEQYF.

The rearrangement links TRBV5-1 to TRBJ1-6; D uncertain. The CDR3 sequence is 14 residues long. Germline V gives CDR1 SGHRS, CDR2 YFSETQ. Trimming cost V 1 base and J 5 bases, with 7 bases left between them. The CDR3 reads CASSLSGDNSPLHF. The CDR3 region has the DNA TGCGCCAGCAGCTTGTCGGGTGATAATTCACCCCTCCACTTT.

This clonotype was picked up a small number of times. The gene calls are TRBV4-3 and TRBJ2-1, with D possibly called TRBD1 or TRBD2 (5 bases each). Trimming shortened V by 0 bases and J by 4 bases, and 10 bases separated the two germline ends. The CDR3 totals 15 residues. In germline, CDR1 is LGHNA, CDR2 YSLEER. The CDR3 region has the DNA TGCGCCAGCAGCCAAGACGGGACGCCTTACAATGAGCAGTTCTTC. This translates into CASSQDGTPYNEQFF.

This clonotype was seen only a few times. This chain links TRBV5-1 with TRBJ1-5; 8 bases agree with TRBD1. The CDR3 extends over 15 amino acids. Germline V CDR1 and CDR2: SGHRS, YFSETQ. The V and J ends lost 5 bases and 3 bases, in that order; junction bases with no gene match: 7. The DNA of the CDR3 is TGCGCCAGCAGTTTCGGACAGGGCCTCAATCAGCCCCAGCATTTT. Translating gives CASSFGQGLNQPQHF.

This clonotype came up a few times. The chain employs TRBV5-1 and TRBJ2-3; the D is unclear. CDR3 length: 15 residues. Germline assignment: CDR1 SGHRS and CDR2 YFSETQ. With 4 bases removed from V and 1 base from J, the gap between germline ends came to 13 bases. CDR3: CASSRVRWGTDTQYF. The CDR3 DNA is TGCGCCAGCAGCAGGGTACGGTGGGGCACAGATACGCAGTATTTT.

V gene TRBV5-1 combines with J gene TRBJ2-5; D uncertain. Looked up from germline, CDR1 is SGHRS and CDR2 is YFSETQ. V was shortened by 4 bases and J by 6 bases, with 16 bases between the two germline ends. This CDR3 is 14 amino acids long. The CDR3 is CASSPLSVRKTQYF. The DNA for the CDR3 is TGCGCCAGCAGCCCCCTGAGCGTTAGAAAGACCCAGTACTTC.

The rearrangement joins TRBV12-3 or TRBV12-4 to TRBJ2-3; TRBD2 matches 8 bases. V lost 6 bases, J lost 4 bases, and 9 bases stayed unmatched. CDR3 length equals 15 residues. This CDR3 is CASSYSGTGADTQYF. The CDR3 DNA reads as TGTGCCAGCAGCTATAGCGGGACGGGGGCAGATACGCAGTATTTT.

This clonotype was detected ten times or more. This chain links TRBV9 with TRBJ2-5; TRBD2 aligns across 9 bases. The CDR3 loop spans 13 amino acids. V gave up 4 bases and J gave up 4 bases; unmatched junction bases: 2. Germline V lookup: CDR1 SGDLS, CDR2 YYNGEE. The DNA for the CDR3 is TGTGCCAGCAGCCCGGGACTAGCAGAGACCCAGTACTTC. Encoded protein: CASSPGLAETQYF.

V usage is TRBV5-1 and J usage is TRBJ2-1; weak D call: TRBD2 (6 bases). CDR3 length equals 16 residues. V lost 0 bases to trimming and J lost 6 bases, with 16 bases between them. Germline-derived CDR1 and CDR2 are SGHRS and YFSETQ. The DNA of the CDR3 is TGCGCCAGCAGCTTGGCCTTGTCTAGCGCAGGCAATGAGCAGTTCTTC. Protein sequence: CASSLALSSAGNEQFF.

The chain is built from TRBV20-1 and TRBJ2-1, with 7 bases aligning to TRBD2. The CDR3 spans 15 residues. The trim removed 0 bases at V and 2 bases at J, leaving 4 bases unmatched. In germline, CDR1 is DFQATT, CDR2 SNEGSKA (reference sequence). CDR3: CSARDISGPYNEQFF. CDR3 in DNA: TGCAGTGCTAGAGATATTAGCGGGCCCTACAATGAGCAGTTCTTC.

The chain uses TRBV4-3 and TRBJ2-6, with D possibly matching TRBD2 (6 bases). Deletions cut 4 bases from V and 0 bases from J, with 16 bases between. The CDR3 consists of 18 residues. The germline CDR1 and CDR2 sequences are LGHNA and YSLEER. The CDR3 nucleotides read TGCGCCAGCAGCCCGACTAGTAGGAGGGGCTCTGGGGCCAACGTCCTGACTTTC. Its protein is CASSPTSRRGSGANVLTF.

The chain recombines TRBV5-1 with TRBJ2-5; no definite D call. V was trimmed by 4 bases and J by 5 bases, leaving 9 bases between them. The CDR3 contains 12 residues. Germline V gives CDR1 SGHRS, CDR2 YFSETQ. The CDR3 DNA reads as TGCGCCAGCAGCACCCAATTCGAGACCCAGTACTTC. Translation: CASSTQFETQYF. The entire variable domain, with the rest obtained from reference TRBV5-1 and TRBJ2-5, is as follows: KAGVTQTPRYLIKTRGQQVTLSCSPISGHRSVSWYQQTPGQGLQFLFEYFSETQRNKGNFPGRFSGRQFSNSRSEMNVSTLELGDSALYLCASSTQFETQYFGPGTRLLVL.